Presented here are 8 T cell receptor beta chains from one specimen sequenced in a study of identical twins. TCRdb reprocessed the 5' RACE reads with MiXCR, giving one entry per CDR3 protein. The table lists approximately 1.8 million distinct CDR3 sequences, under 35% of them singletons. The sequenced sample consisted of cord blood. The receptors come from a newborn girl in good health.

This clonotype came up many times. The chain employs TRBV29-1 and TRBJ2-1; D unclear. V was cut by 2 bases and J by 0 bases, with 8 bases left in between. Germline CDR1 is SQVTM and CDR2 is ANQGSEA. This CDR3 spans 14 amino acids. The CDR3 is CSVELNGSYNEQFF. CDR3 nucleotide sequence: TGCAGCGTTGAATTGAACGGCTCCTACAATGAGCAGTTCTTC.

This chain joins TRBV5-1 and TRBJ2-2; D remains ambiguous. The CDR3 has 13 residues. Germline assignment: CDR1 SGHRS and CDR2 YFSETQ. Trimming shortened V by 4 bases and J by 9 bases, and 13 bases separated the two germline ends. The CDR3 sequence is CASSPHLVRELFF. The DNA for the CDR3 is TGCGCCAGCAGCCCCCACCTCGTACGGGAGCTGTTTTTT.

The CDR3 nucleotides are TGCAGTGCGCCTCCCTCCGGGTCCCTAGGCACAGATACGCAGTATTTT. Protein sequence: CSAPPSGSLGTDTQYF. The rearrangement joins TRBV20-1 to TRBJ2-3; D not resolved. This CDR3 has 16 amino acids. V dropped 6 bases and J dropped 1 base, with 20 bases sitting between them. Per the germline V gene, CDR1 is DFQATT and CDR2 is SNEGSKA (reference sequence).

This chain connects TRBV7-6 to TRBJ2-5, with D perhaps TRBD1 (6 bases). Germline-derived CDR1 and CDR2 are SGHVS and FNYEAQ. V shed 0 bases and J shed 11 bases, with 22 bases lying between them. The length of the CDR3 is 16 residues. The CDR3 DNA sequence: TGTGCCAGCAGCTTAGCGGGGGCGCGATTCGCCAATGAGCAGTACTTC. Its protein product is CASSLAGARFANEQYF.

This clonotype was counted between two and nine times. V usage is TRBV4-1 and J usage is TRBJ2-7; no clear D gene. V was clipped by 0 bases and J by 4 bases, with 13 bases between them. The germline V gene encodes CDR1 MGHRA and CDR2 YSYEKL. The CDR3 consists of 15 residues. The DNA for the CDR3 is TGCGCCAGCAGCCAAGAGGTAACCCGAGGTTACGAGCAGTACTTC. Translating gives CASSQEVTRGYEQYF.

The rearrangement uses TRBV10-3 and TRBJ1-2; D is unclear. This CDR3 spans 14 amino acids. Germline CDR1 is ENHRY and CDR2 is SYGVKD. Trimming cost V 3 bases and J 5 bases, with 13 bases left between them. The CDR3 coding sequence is TGTGCCATCAGTGATTCGCCCCAGCAGTATGGCTACACCTTC. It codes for CAISDSPQQYGYTF.

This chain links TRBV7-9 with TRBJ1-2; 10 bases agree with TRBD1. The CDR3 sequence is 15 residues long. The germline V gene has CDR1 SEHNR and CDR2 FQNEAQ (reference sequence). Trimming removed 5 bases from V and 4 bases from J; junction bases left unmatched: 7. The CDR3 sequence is CASSQRRTGGYGYTF. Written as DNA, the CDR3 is TGTGCCAGCAGCCAGCGGCGGACAGGGGGCTATGGCTACACCTTC.

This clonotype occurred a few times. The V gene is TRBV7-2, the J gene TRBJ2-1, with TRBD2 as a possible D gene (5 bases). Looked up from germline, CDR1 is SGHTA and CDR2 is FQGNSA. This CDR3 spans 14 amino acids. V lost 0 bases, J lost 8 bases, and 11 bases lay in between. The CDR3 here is CASSLAGVIDEQFF. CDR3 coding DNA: TGTGCCAGCAGCTTAGCGGGAGTCATCGATGAGCAGTTCTTC.